This passage covers 7 T cell receptor beta chains from one sample sequenced in a study of T cell repertoires in cytomegalovirus infection. Using its own MiXCR run on the reads, TCRdb lists one record per CDR3 protein. The sample records around 740,000 distinct CDR3 sequences, under 40% being singletons. The sequencing input was PBMCs. These receptors came from a human donor in good health (CMV status not recorded). Some clones in this sample may be carry-over from other donors' samples.

The rearrangement uses TRBV7-8 and TRBJ1-2; possible D gene TRBD1, 5 bases. Germline-derived CDR1 and CDR2 are SGHVS and FQNEAQ. V lost 7 bases to trimming and J lost 6 bases, with 21 bases between them. The CDR3 has 15 residues. The CDR3 region has the DNA TGTGCCAGCATCCAAAGTGGGGGGAGAGGGAATGGCTACACCTTC. As protein: CASIQSGGRGNGYTF.

The chain employs TRBV4-2 and TRBJ1-4; no firm D call. Between the trimmed V and J ends, which lost 1 base and 0 bases, there was a span of 6 bases. This CDR3 has 15 amino acids. Germline CDR1 and CDR2: LGHNA and YNFKEQ. CDR3 sequence (DNA): TGTGCCAGCAGCCAAGGGGGAGCAACTAATGAAAAACTGTTTTTT. Its translation: CASSQGGATNEKLFF.

This clonotype was seen ten or more times. The chain combines TRBV12-3 or TRBV12-4 with TRBJ2-3; TRBD2 matches 8 bases. This CDR3 has 12 residues. The junction had 6 bases not matched to a gene; V was cut back by 6 bases and J by 10 bases. DNA for the CDR3: TGTGCCAGCAGACCAACTAGCGGCTCGCAGTATTTT. It yields the protein CASRPTSGSQYF.

J is TRBJ1-1 and V is TRBV12-5; D unresolved. Trimming shortened V by 6 bases and J by 5 bases, and 7 bases separated the two germline ends. CDR1 is LGHNT and CDR2 is FRNRAP in the germline V gene. The CDR3 totals 11 residues. CDR3 in DNA: TGTGCTAGTGGGGGCTCGACTGAAGCTTTCTTT. It specifies CASGGSTEAFF.

This clonotype was seen more than once but under ten times. The chain couples TRBV13 to TRBJ2-2; maybe TRBD1 (6 bases). CDR3 length: 16 amino acids. Deletions cut 0 bases from V and 3 bases from J, with 11 bases between. Germline-derived CDR1 and CDR2 are PRHDT and FYEKMQ (reference sequence). This CDR3 reads CASSLGVGADTGELFF. The CDR3, as DNA: TGTGCCAGCAGCTTAGGGGTGGGGGCTGACACCGGGGAGCTGTTTTTT.

The chain has TRBV27 and TRBJ1-2; 8 bases map to TRBD1. After removal of 5 bases from V and 3 bases from J, the junction contained 11 bases not matched to a gene. CDR1 and CDR2 (germline): MNHEY, SMNVEV (reference sequence). The CDR3 length is 16 residues. CDR3 sequence (DNA): TGTGCCAGCAGTCTTGGACAGGGACGATTGGACTATGGCTACACCTTC. Its protein product is CASSLGQGRLDYGYTF.

This clonotype was seen only a few times. The gene calls are TRBV7-2 and TRBJ2-5; 10 bases align to TRBD2. Germline values: CDR1 SGHTA, CDR2 FQGNSA. The CDR3 is made up of 17 amino acids. V lost 1 base to trimming and J lost 4 bases; unmatched junction nucleotides: 9. This CDR3 is CASSLDPSGSEGETQYF. As DNA, the CDR3 is TGTGCCAGCAGCTTAGATCCTAGCGGGAGCGAGGGAGAGACCCAGTACTTC.